The 17 T cell receptor beta chains listed next were all sequenced from one sample in a study of spatial heterogeneity in lung cancer. One entry per CDR3 protein, called by TCRdb with MiXCR from the 5' RACE reads. The table records about 29,000 distinct CDR3 sequences, less than 11% of them present only once. Time point meaning: blood at routine non-recurrence follow-up after resection. Sample: PBMCs, taken at follow-up. These receptors were taken from a female donor with early-stage non-small cell lung cancer.

This clonotype was counted at least ten times. The V and J genes are TRBV28 and TRBJ1-1; D unresolved. Trimming cost V 2 bases and J 2 bases, with 9 bases left between them. Germline V gene data show CDR1 as MDHEN and CDR2 as SYDVKM. CDR3 length: 14 residues. CDR3 DNA sequence: TGTGCCAGCAGTTTAGGTCAGAGCAACACTGAAGCTTTCTTT. Protein product: CASSLGQSNTEAFF.

This clonotype was seen many times. This rearrangement joins TRBV5-1 to TRBJ2-7, with TRBD1 identical over 7 bases. Trimming took 2 bases from V and 1 from J; bases not matched to a gene: 3. Germline CDR1 SGHRS, CDR2 YFSETQ. The CDR3 totals 14 residues. The CDR3 DNA sequence: TGCGCCAGCAGCTTTGTGACAGGGTCCTACGAGCAGTACTTC. It codes for CASSFVTGSYEQYF. The full variable domain, its missing parts supplied by reference TRBV5-1 and TRBJ2-7, is KAGVTQTPRYLIKTRGQQVTLSCSPISGHRSVSWYQQTPGQGLQFLFEYFSETQRNKGNFPGRFSGRQFSNSRSEMNVSTLELGDSALYLCASSFVTGSYEQYFGPGTRLTVT.

This clonotype was counted ten times or more. The V call is TRBV7-2, the J call TRBJ2-1; no firm D call. CDR3 length: 12 residues. Germline V lookup: CDR1 SGHTA, CDR2 FQGNSA. Between the trimmed V and J ends, which lost 2 bases and 5 bases, there was a span of 4 bases. The CDR3 loop reads CASSLMHNEQFF. The CDR3 DNA reads as TGTGCCAGCAGCTTAATGCACAATGAGCAGTTCTTC.

V and J are TRBV2 and TRBJ2-1; 8 nucleotides line up with TRBD2. V lost 2 bases to trimming and J lost 7 bases; unmatched junction nucleotides: 7. The germline gives CDR1 SNHLY, CDR2 FYNNEI. The CDR3 extends over 15 amino acids. The CDR3 region is CASSELRGGLNEQFF. In DNA, the CDR3 is TGTGCCAGCAGTGAACTTCGGGGGGGGCTGAATGAGCAGTTCTTC.

This clonotype showed up many times. The V and J genes are TRBV10-3 and TRBJ2-5; 8 nucleotides match TRBD2. Germline CDR1 and CDR2: ENHRY and SYGVKD. The V segment lost 2 bases and the J segment 5 bases; nucleotides outside the gene matches: 4. The CDR3 length is 14 residues. The DNA for the CDR3 is TGTGCCATCAGTGAGGGGCCTAGCGGGGAGACCCAGTACTTC. The encoded protein is CAISEGPSGETQYF.

The rearrangement joins TRBV7-2 to TRBJ2-2, with D possibly called TRBD1 or TRBD2 (6 bases each). With 4 bases removed from V and 6 bases from J, the gap between germline ends came to 18 bases. The CDR3 loop spans 16 amino acids. Germline CDR1 reads SGHTA; CDR2 reads FQGNSA. The CDR3 spells CASSSRQGWDSGELFF. The CDR3 DNA reads TGTGCCAGCAGCTCCCGCCAGGGGTGGGACTCCGGGGAGCTGTTTTTT.

This clonotype was seen repeatedly, ten times or more. CDR3 protein: CASSLESLGEAFF. CDR3 nucleotides: TGTGCCAGCAGCTTGGAAAGCCTAGGTGAAGCTTTCTTT. The chain recombines TRBV5-4 with TRBJ1-1, with D uncertain. The CDR3 has 13 residues. Deletions cut 0 bases from V and 7 bases from J, with 10 bases between. Germline V lookup: CDR1 SGHNT, CDR2 YYREEE (reference sequence).

Ten or more counts support this clonotype. This sequence joins TRBV7-2 and TRBJ2-6, with D tentatively TRBD2 (5 bases). V gave up 5 bases and J gave up 3 bases, with 11 bases separating them. This CDR3 has 15 residues. Germline V CDR1 and CDR2: SGHTA, FQGNSA. The CDR3, as DNA: TGTGCCAGCAGCCGAGGGAGCCGTGGGGCCAACGTCCTGACTTTC. It is translated as CASSRGSRGANVLTF.

This clonotype was detected ten times or more. V is TRBV28 and J is TRBJ2-2; possibly TRBD1 or TRBD2 for D (5 bases each). The CDR3 is 16 amino acids. Trimming left V 3 bases short and J 4 bases short, with 15 bases between. The germline V gene encodes CDR1 MDHEN and CDR2 SYDVKM. This CDR3 is CASSFPGPGRTGELFF. In nucleotides, the CDR3 is TGTGCCAGCAGTTTCCCGGGGCCAGGGCGCACCGGGGAGCTGTTTTTT.

This clonotype was detected a few times. The chain employs TRBV6-5 and TRBJ2-7, with a possible D match to TRBD1 (6 bases). Germline CDR1 is MNHEY and CDR2 is SVGAGI. The CDR3 is 15 residues long. V dropped 4 bases and J dropped 5 bases, with 18 bases sitting between them. In DNA form, the CDR3 reads TGTGCCAGCAGTTTCTCACAGGGACAAAGACACGAGCAGTACTTC. Translation gives CASSFSQGQRHEQYF.

This clonotype occurred many times. The chain couples TRBV5-1 to TRBJ2-7; TRBD1 matches at 7 bases. After removal of 1 base from V and 1 base from J, the junction contained 2 bases not matched to a gene. The CDR3 has 14 amino acids. CDR1 SGHRS and CDR2 YFSETQ come from the germline V gene. The CDR3 DNA is TGCGCCAGCAGCTTGACGACAGGGTCCTACGAGCAGTACTTC. Translating it yields CASSLTTGSYEQYF. The entire variable domain, with the rest obtained from reference TRBV5-1 and TRBJ2-7, is as follows: KAGVTQTPRYLIKTRGQQVTLSCSPISGHRSVSWYQQTPGQGLQFLFEYFSETQRNKGNFPGRFSGRQFSNSRSEMNVSTLELGDSALYLCASSLTTGSYEQYFGPGTRLTVT.

This clonotype has a count of ten or more. This chain uses TRBV9 with TRBJ2-3; TRBD2 is a possible D gene (5 bases). CDR3 length: 17 residues. V lost 3 bases, J lost 1 base, and 18 bases lay in between. Germline V gives CDR1 SGDLS, CDR2 YYNGEE. The CDR3 nucleotides are TGTGCCAGCAGCGCAGAGCGGACTGATATGGGCACAGATACGCAGTATTTT. Encoded protein: CASSAERTDMGTDTQYF.

The sample holds many counts of this clonotype. V usage is TRBV5-1 and J usage is TRBJ2-6; D is possibly TRBD2 (6 bases). The V and J ends lost 1 base and 5 bases respectively, with 13 bases between them. Looked up from germline, CDR1 is SGHRS and CDR2 is YFSETQ. The CDR3 is 16 amino acids. The CDR3 DNA reads TGCGCCAGCAGCTTGTACCAGGACTATTGGGCCAACGTCCTGACTTTC. Protein: CASSLYQDYWANVLTF.

CDR3 bases: TGCGCCAGCAGCCAAGATCTCGGGCCCCGGGAGACCCAGTACTTC. This codes for CASSQDLGPRETQYF. The chain recombines TRBV4-3 with TRBJ2-5; no reliable D call. CDR1 LGHNA and CDR2 YSLEER come from the germline V gene. Trimming removed 0 bases at V and 5 bases at J, with 13 bases between. This CDR3 is 15 amino acids long.

This clonotype has ten or more counts. V and J are TRBV6-5 and TRBJ1-1; weak D call: TRBD1 (5 bases). The length of the CDR3 is 14 residues. Germline CDR1 MNHEY, CDR2 SVGAGI. V lost 0 bases and J 4 bases, leaving 9 bases between the germline ends. CDR3 DNA sequence: TGTGCCAGCAGTTACTCGGCCAGGGCCACTGAAGCTTTCTTT. Its translation is CASSYSARATEAFF.

This clonotype was recorded many times. This sequence joins TRBV3-1 and TRBJ1-6; no clear D. V lost 4 bases to trimming and J lost 5 bases, with 6 bases between them. The CDR3 totals 13 residues. Germline assignment: CDR1 LGHDT and CDR2 YNNKEL (reference sequence). CDR3 DNA: TGTGCCAGCAGCCGTCAAGATAATTCACCCCTCCACTTT. Protein sequence: CASSRQDNSPLHF.

This clonotype was counted ten times or more. The chain employs TRBV19 and TRBJ1-1; D is undetermined. The V end lost 7 bases, the J end lost 4 bases, and 16 bases lay between the germline ends. Germline V CDR1 and CDR2: LNHDA, SQIVND (reference sequence). This CDR3 contains 14 residues. The CDR3 loop is CASTIGPPGTEAFF. CDR3 coding DNA: TGTGCCAGTACCATAGGACCGCCGGGCACTGAAGCTTTCTTT. Full variable domain (remainder filled in from reference TRBV19 and TRBJ1-1): DGGITQSPKYLFRKEGQNVTLSCEQNLNHDAMYWYRQDPGQGLRLIYYSQIVNDFQKGDIAEGYSVSREKKESFPLTVTSAQKNPTAFYLCASTIGPPGTEAFFGQGTRLTVV.